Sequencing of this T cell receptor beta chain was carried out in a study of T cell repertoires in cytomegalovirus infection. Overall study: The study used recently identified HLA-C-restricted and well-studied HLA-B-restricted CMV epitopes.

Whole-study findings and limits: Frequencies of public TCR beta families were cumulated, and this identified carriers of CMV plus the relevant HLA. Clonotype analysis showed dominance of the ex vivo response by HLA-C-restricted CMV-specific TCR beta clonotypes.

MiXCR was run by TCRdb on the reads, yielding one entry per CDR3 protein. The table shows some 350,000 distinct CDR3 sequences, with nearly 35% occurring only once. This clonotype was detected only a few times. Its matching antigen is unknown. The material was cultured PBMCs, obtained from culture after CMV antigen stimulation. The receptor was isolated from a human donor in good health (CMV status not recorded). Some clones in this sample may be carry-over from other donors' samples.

The CDR3 sequence: CASSLVPYQNTEAFF. CDR3 nucleotides: TGTGCCAGCAGTTTGGTCCCCTATCAGAACACTGAAGCTTTCTTT. The rearrangement joins TRBV27 to TRBJ1-1; D gene unclear. From germline, CDR1 is MNHEY and CDR2 SMNVEV (reference sequence). Trimming removed 3 bases from V and 1 base from J, with 12 bases in between. The CDR3 is 15 residues long.